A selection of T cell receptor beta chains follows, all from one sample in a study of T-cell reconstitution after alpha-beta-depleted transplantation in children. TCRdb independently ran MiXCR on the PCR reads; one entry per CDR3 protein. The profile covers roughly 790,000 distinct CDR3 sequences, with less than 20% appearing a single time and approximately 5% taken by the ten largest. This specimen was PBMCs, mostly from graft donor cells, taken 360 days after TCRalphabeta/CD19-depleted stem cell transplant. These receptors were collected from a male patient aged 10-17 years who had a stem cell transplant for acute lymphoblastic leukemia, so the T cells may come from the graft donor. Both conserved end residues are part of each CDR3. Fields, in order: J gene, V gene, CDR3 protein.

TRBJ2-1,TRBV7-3,CASSVSGGPYNEQFF
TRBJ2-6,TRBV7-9,CASSSRTALNVLTF
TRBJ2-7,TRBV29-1,CSVPQGPYEQYF
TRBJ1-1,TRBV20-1,CSAVGTGNTEAFF
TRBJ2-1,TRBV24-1,CATSDSNLPRRQFF
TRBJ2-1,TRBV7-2,CASNQRDDNEQFF
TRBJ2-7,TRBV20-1,CSASVGLTYEQYF
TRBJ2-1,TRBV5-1,CASSVSGSLYNEQFF
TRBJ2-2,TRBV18,CASSPPYEGSGELFF
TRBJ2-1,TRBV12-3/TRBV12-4,CASSLARGGLAGIGFLNEQFF